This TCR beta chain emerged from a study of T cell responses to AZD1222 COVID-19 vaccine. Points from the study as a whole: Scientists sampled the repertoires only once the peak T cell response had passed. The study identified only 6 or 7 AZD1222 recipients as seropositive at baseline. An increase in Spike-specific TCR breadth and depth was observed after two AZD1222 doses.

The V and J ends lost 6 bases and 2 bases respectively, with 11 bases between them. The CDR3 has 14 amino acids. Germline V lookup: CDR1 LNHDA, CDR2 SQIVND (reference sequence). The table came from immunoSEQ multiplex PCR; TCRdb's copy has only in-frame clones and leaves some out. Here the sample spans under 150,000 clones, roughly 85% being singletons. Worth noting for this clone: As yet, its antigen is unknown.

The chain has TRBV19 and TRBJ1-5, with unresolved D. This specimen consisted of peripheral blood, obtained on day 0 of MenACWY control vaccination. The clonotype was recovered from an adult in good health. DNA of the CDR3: TGTGCCAGTAGGGTCGGACTCCGCAATCAGCCCCAGCATTTT. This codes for CASRVGLRNQPQHF.